These T cell receptor beta chains were read from a single sample in a study of blood T cells in healthy people across ages. Via MiXCR, TCRdb re-called the 5' RACE reads, giving one row per CDR3 protein. The sample has hundreds of thousands of distinct CDR3 sequences; about 27% are singletons. The same data also went into a second study, on T cells of mothers and their children.

The specimen sequenced was blood. These receptor sequences come from a boy between 2 and 15 years old in good health. Both conserved end residues are part of each CDR3. The D gene is left open where the match is weak. Clone size is shown for a subset of rows, as once, few, many or a class of expanded clone.

d_gene	v_gene	abundance	j_gene	CDR3nt	CDR3aa
.	TRBV12-3/TRBV12-4	few	TRBJ2-5	TGTACCAGCAGTACCAGGAGGGCAGAGACCCAGTACTTC	CTSSTRRAETQYF
.	TRBV3-1	few	TRBJ2-2	TGTGCCAGCAGCCAAGTCAAGGGCACCGGGGAGCTGTTTTTT	CASSQVKGTGELFF
TRBD1	TRBV7-8	.	TRBJ2-5	TGTGCCAGCAGCACCCGGACAGGCCGCATGAAGACCCAGTACTTC	CASSTRTGRMKTQYF
.	TRBV19	.	TRBJ2-3	TGTGCCAGTAGTGAGGACGGGGACACAGATACGCAGTATTTT	CASSEDGDTDTQYF
.	TRBV7-2	.	TRBJ1-5	TGTGCCAGCAGCCAGGGACCGAACAATCAGCCCCAGCATTTT	CASSQGPNNQPQHF
.	TRBV2	.	TRBJ1-5	TGTGCCAGCAGCCTAGAGGTGGCGGGCAGGTCCCAGCATTTT	CASSLEVAGRSQHF
.	TRBV12-3/TRBV12-4	few	TRBJ1-2	TGTGCCAGCAGTTTTTCGCAGGGGATCAATGGCTACACCTTC	CASSFSQGINGYTF
TRBD1	TRBV7-8	few	TRBJ2-7	TGTGCCAGCAGCATTGGACAGGGTCCTTCCTACGAGCAGTACTTC	CASSIGQGPSYEQYF
.	TRBV3-1	.	TRBJ2-3	TGTGCCAGCAGCCATTCACAGAACACAGATACGCAGTATTTT	CASSHSQNTDTQYF
TRBD1	TRBV18	.	TRBJ1-5	TGTGCCAGCTCAGAGAGACAGGGGGCAGGTCAGCCCCAGCATTTT	CASSERQGAGQPQHF
.	TRBV5-1	.	TRBJ2-2	TGCGCCAGCAGCTTGATGGCGGGTGTAGGCGGGGAGCTGTTTTTT	CASSLMAGVGGELFF
TRBD1	TRBV4-3	few	TRBJ2-1	TGCGCCAGCAGCCAGGCGTTAGGGGGCGCAGGACTGATTGAGCAGTTCTTC	CASSQALGGAGLIEQFF
TRBD1	TRBV12-3/TRBV12-4	few	TRBJ2-5	TGTGCCAGCAGTTTTGGACAGGCCGGGACCCAGTACTTC	CASSFGQAGTQYF
.	TRBV27	few	TRBJ2-7	TGTGCCAGCAGTTTATCGACGAAGAGCGAGCAGTACTTC	CASSLSTKSEQYF
.	TRBV19	few	TRBJ2-3	TGTGCCAGTAGTGCCTCCCAGGGTTCGGGGCAGTATTTT	CASSASQGSGQYF